The entry that follows covers one TCR beta chain sequence. No antigen is known for it. PCR primers comprised 60 Vbeta and 13 Jbeta primers. Clones were read by immunoSEQ multiplex PCR, and TCRdb kept only the in-frame ones, dropping some. This table has over 100,000 clones, roughly 9.6% appearing once. This record comes from a study of cytomegalovirus exposure and HLA in healthy donors. Unrecorded immune exposures were likely, despite nominal health at sampling. Study-wide results and limits: The analysis excluded some indistinguishable V segments, including TRBV6-2 and TRBV6-3.

Trimming removed 3 bases at V and 4 bases at J, with 13 bases between. This CDR3 has 16 amino acids. From germline, CDR1 is LNHDA and CDR2 SQIVND (reference sequence). The origin of this receptor is a woman in her thirties or forties in good health and CMV-seropositive. The chain combines TRBV19 with TRBJ2-6; tentatively, D is TRBD1 (6 bases). The sequenced material came from PBMCs. The CDR3 DNA follows: TGTGCCAGTAGTATCATAGCAGGGGCGGGGGCCAACGTCCTGACTTTC. It yields the protein CASSIIAGAGANVLTF.